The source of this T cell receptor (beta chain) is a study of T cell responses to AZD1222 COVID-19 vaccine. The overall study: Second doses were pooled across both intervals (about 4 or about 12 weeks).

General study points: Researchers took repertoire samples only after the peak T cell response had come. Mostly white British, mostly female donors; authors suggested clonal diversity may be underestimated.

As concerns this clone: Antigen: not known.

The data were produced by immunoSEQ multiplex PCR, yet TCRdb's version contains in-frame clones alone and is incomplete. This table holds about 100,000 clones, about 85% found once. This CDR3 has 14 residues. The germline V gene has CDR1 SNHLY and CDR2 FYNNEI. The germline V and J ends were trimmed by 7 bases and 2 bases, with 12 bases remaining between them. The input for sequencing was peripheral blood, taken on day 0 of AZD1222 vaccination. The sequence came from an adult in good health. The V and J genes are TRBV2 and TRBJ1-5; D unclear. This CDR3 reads CASKIEDGNQPQHF. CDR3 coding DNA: TGTGCCAGCAAGATAGAAGATGGCAATCAGCCCCAGCATTTT.